This T cell receptor beta chain was found in a study of blood T cells in healthy people across ages. Each sample provided at least 6 micrograms of extracted total RNA. The CDR3 totals 17 residues. Germline V gene data show CDR1 as DFQATT and CDR2 as SNEGSKA (reference sequence). The V and J ends lost 1 base and 0 bases, in that order; junction bases with no gene match: 9. The use of a sample-barcoded 5' primer and a J-beta primer mix characterized a second PCR of roughly 7 to 11 cycles. TCRdb reprocessed the 5' RACE reads via MiXCR and lists one record per CDR3 protein. The repertoire has 1.8 million or so distinct CDR3 sequences, about two fifths of them found once; the top ten carry roughly 24%.

The chain is built from TRBV20-1 and TRBJ1-5, with 7 positions matching TRBD1. Sequenced sample: blood. This sequence originates from a human donor in good health. CDR3 residues: CSARVGGQTYSNQPQHF. For the CDR3, the DNA is TGCAGTGCTAGAGTAGGGGGACAGACCTATAGCAATCAGCCCCAGCATTTT.